The entry that follows covers one T cell receptor beta chain sequence. This receptor's antigen is unknown. Base quality data are lacking; no much larger clone is found one base away. This record belongs to a study of blood T cells in healthy people across ages (dated by TCRdb to between 2014 and 2017). Regarding the study in general: Template switching captured roughly one uniquely barcoded TCR beta cDNA molecule per two T cells in model experiments. Using deep sequencing normalized with unique cDNA molecular identifiers, the study measured how TCR beta repertoire diversity changes with age. For two donors (one aged 18 to 29 and one aged 80 or older), the study analyzed two additional independent replicas of 1 million unique cDNA reads from the same blood draw. Four age groups were formed from the donors: young (average approximately 15 years), middle-aged (around 37), aged (roughly 58) and long-lived (less than 85). To avoid experimental bias, donors of different ages were randomly spread across the sequencing lanes. Points the paper makes about the study in general: Estimates of total diversity from one million sequenced T cells were regarded as lower bounds and underestimates. The percentage of naive T cells measured by flow cytometry correlated strongly with observed TCR beta diversity. Donor CMV infection status was unknown, potentially confounding age-related changes in expanded clonotypes. Since profiling was done on bulk unsorted PBMCs, naive and antigen-experienced compartments could not be conclusively compared. Observed TCR beta diversity per million T cells fell roughly linearly with age, and a significant reduction was already apparent by age around 40. Compared with the aged group, the long-lived group had more naive CD4+ T cells, fewer expanded clones and increased TCR diversity, a pattern suggesting age selection.

Systemically healthy Caucasian individuals from Russia, about 38 in total and aged about 6 to 95 years, were included as donors. Each donor gave 8 to 10 milliliters of peripheral blood, drawn into EDTA-treated Vacutainer tubes. Ficoll-Paque density-gradient centrifugation was used to isolate PBMCs, with at least 7 million per sample. Total RNA was extracted from PBMCs with Trizol reagent, with at least 5.5 micrograms obtained per sample. For every donor, flow cytometry on a PBMC aliquot measured the percentage of naive CD45RAhigh/CD27high T cells. For CDR1 and CDR2, the germline V gene lists MNHEY and SVGAGI. The CDR3 spans 13 residues, from the cysteine through the phenylalanine. Only the CDR3 region is kept as DNA, spanning 39 bases read in frame from base 1. V sheds 6 bases and J sheds 6 bases, leaving 12 bases between their ends. Receptor libraries were prepared by 5' RACE. Instrument used: Illumina HiSeq 2500. A second PCR of about 6 to 11 cycles was run with a J-beta primer mix and a sample-barcoded 5' primer. A template-switch 5' adaptor carrying 12 random nucleotides introduced a unique molecular identifier onto each TCR beta cDNA molecule. Each sample yielded at least 3 million CDR3-containing paired-end reads. The Mint cDNA synthesis kit, primed by a TRBC-specific oligonucleotide, was used to synthesize first-strand cDNA from all RNA. All cDNA was treated with uracil-DNA glycosylase and then went through a first 18-cycle PCR with the universal primers M1SS and BC2_uni_R. Concerning the study's data processing: For normalization, 1 million high-quality reads, each with a distinct molecular identifier, were randomly selected from each sample. Instead of being binned into consensus sequences, reads with shared molecular identifiers were discarded. MiTCR, set to a Q25 quality threshold and the strictest error-elimination algorithm, was used for CDR3 identification, clonotype clustering and error correction. A nonparametric unseen species model using Euler transformation provided a lower-bound estimate of total TCR beta diversity. TCRdb passed the public sequencing reads through fastp at Q25 and MiXCR, retaining productive beta sequences. Each entry is one CDR3 protein sequence, shown with its most common DNA and genes. The V and J calls and clone size are TCRdb's, not the authors'. The sample data list 750,000 to 950,000 distinct CDR3 sequences, and roughly 50% of these were observed just once. Around 40% of the sample comes from the top ten.

The receptor comes from a man older than 75 in good health. This receptor chain uses TRBV6-5 and TRBJ2-1; the D gene remains uncertain. The sample was blood. The CDR3 loop reads CASRSFRVNEQFF. The nucleotide sequence is TGTGCCAGCAGAAGTTTTCGGGTCAATGAGCAGTTCTTC.